This T cell receptor beta chain was sequenced in a study of blood T cell repertoires in COVID-19. This clone was found once. Assay: immunoSEQ multiplex PCR; the TCRdb copy retains only in-frame clones and omits some. The data contain approximately 130,000 clones, about 80% of them singletons. The sequencing sample was made of peripheral blood. This sequence originates from a human donor in a cohort sampled during active COVID-19.

The CDR3 loop reads CASSLGAYTEAFF. CDR3 DNA sequence: TGTGCCAGCAGTTTAGGGGCATACACTGAAGCTTTCTTT. The rearrangement joins TRBV27 to TRBJ1-1; TRBD1 is a possible D gene (5 bases). The V end was cut by 2 bases, the J end by 3 bases, with 7 bases between. The V gene's germline CDR1 is MNHEY and CDR2 SMNVEV (reference sequence). The CDR3 is 13 amino acids.